The 5 T cell receptor beta chains reported below all come from one sample, sequenced in a study of cytomegalovirus exposure and HLA in healthy donors. Produced via immunoSEQ multiplex PCR; TCRdb's table is partial and in-frame only. The data show tens of thousands of clones, roughly 92% seen once. Material for sequencing was PBMCs. These receptors came from a man aged 18 to 29 in good health and CMV-seronegative.

This clone was observed once. This chain connects TRBV7-9 to TRBJ2-1; possible D gene TRBD1, 6 bases. This CDR3 is 15 amino acids long. V was cut by 5 bases and J by 8 bases, with 19 bases left in between. From germline, CDR1 is SEHNR and CDR2 FQNEAQ (reference sequence). The DNA of the CDR3 is TGTGCCAGCAGCGAAACTAACAGGGTCTTGCATGAGCAGTTCTTC. Amino acid sequence: CASSETNRVLHEQFF.

The chain recombines TRBV10-3 with TRBJ2-3; D is uncertain. The CDR3 has 17 residues. V was clipped by 2 bases and J by 1 base, with 16 bases between them. Germline loops: CDR1 ENHRY, CDR2 SYGVKD. The CDR3: CAISETPGGLGTDTQYF. The CDR3 coding sequence is TGTGCCATCAGTGAGACACCAGGTGGTCTTGGCACAGATACGCAGTATTTT.

The chain couples TRBV2 to TRBJ2-7; D is unresolved. The V and J ends lost 4 bases and 3 bases respectively, with 10 bases between them. This CDR3 region has 13 residues. Germline loops: CDR1 SNHLY, CDR2 FYNNEI. Written as DNA, the CDR3 is TGTGCCAGCAGTGTTCAGACGGGCTACGAGCAGTACTTC. Encoded protein: CASSVQTGYEQYF.

V and J are TRBV5-5 and TRBJ2-5; D is uncertain. Germline CDR1 and CDR2: SGHKS and YYEKEE (reference sequence). The CDR3 runs to 13 residues. Trimming pared 0 bases from V and 0 bases from J, leaving 3 bases between. The CDR3 loop is CASSLAHQETQYF. For the CDR3, the DNA is TGTGCCAGCAGCTTGGCTCACCAAGAGACCCAGTACTTC. Looking up the rest from reference TRBV5-5 and TRBJ2-5 gives the full variable domain: DAGVTQSPTHLIKTRGQQVTLRCSPISGHKSVSWYQQVLGQGPQFIFQYYEKEERGRGNFPDRFSARQFPNYSSELNVNALLLGDSALYLCASSLAHQETQYFGPGTRLLVL.

This chain links TRBV7-9 with TRBJ1-1; 7 positions match TRBD1. The CDR3 contains 16 residues. J was trimmed by 0 bases and V by 5 bases; bases with no gene match: 9. Germline-derived CDR1 and CDR2 are SEHNR and FQNEAQ (reference sequence). The DNA for the CDR3 is TGTGCCAGCAGCCCCAAACAGGGGCCTATGAACACTGAAGCTTTCTTT. The encoded protein is CASSPKQGPMNTEAFF.